Given below is one T cell receptor (beta chain) in context. Profiled with immunoSEQ multiplex PCR; TCRdb holds only in-frame clones, not every one. The sample yields a few hundred thousand clones, roughly 85% seen once. These data are taken from a study of blood T cell repertoires in COVID-19. In germline, CDR1 is SGHNT, CDR2 YENEEA. This CDR3 comprises 15 residues. The ends were cut back, 0 bases at V and 6 bases at J, with 15 bases in the middle. The sequenced sample consisted of peripheral blood. This TCR was recovered from a woman between 18 and 29 years old with acute or convalescent COVID-19. The rearrangement links TRBV11-3 to TRBJ2-7, with a tentative D call TRBD2 (7 bases). CDR3 in amino acids: CASSLEERDTGEQYF. DNA for the CDR3: TGTGCCAGCAGCTTAGAAGAGCGGGACACTGGCGAGCAGTACTTC.